The clone carrying this T cell receptor (beta chain) was observed a handful of times. Its antigen is not identified. This specimen comes from a study of beta chain features in type 1 diabetes. Expressed TCRB transcripts got sequenced, as all isolated RNA was reverse transcribed. Sequenced by immunoSEQ multiplex PCR; TCRdb stores in-frame clones only, minus some. The repertoire includes 970,000 or so clones, 15% to 20% of them detected once, and around 0.02% sits in the top ten. The CDR3 consists of 15 residues. V lost 4 bases and J lost 6; bases outside the gene matches: 6. CDR1 and CDR2 from the germline V gene are SGHRS and YFSETQ. Whole-study results and caveats: TCRB CDR3s from Type 1 diabetes patients were moderately but significantly shorter in all four CD4+ subsets.

The rearrangement links TRBV5-1 to TRBJ2-3; 12 positions match TRBD1. Sequences were obtained from naive CD4+ T cells from blood. This receptor was obtained from a woman under 30 in good health. The CDR3 loop is CASSTRDRGRDTQYF. CDR3 sequence (DNA): TGCGCCAGCAGCACCCGGGACAGGGGGCGGGATACGCAGTATTTT.